This T cell receptor beta chain was obtained from a study of beta chain features in type 1 diabetes. Study-wide context: Examined across all samples were around 110 million sorted cells.

Expressed TCRB transcripts were sequenced because the entire RNA isolate underwent reverse transcription. Repertoires were generated with immunoSEQ multiplex PCR, while TCRdb's copy carries only in-frame clones and drops some. The sample includes a few hundred thousand clones, 10% to 15% of them seen just once. CDR3 length: 16 residues. The J segment lost 6 bases and the V segment lost 1 base, leaving 8 bases of the junction unmatched. The germline V gene has CDR1 SEHNR and CDR2 FQNEAQ (reference sequence). The receptor's source is a man younger than 30 in good health. Sample: naive CD4+ T cells from blood. This chain joins TRBV7-9 and TRBJ2-3, with TRBD2 matching 9 bases. For the CDR3, the DNA is TGTGCCAGCAGCTTAGTGGCTAGCGGGGTGTCTGATACGCAGTATTTT. This gives the protein CASSLVASGVSDTQYF.